These T cell receptor beta chains were read from a single sample in a study of blood T cell repertoires in COVID-19. Sequencing was performed with immunoSEQ multiplex PCR; in TCRdb, only in-frame clones are kept and a portion is missing. The sample shows about 270,000 clones, roughly 90% of them seen only once. Sequenced material: peripheral blood. All receptors come from a man between 60 and 75 years old who had recovered from COVID-19. CDR3s include the opening cysteine and the closing phenylalanine or tryptophan. D genes are given only for firm matches. The size of a clone is reported for some rows only, either as once, few or many, or as a class for expanded clones.

j_call,d_call,clone_size,v_call,cdr3_nt,cdr3_aa
TRBJ2-3,.,.,TRBV19,TGTGCCAGTAGAGGACTGGGGGGGGCCCCTGATACGCAGTATTTT,CASRGLGGAPDTQYF
TRBJ2-2,TRBD1,.,TRBV11-2,TGTGCCAGCAGCTTATTGGACAGGGGCACCGGGGAGCTGTTTTTT,CASSLLDRGTGELFF
TRBJ1-5,TRBD1,.,TRBV2,TGTGCCAGCAACCCTGGGACAGGGGGTATCTTGGGTCAGCCCCAGCATTTT,CASNPGTGGILGQPQHF
TRBJ2-7,TRBD1,few,TRBV5-1,TGCGCCAGCAGCCCAACGAGCGGCCCTAGACAGGGGCCCTCCTACGAGCAGTACTTC,CASSPTSGPRQGPSYEQYF
TRBJ1-4,TRBD1,once,TRBV7-2,TGTGCCAGCAGCTTAGGTCCGGGACAGGGTACAAAACTGTTTTTT,CASSLGPGQGTKLFF
TRBJ2-2,.,few,TRBV9,TGTGCCAGCAGCGTAGGAGCGAACACCGGGGAGCTGTTTTTT,CASSVGANTGELFF
TRBJ1-4,TRBD1,.,TRBV5-1,TGCGCCAGCAGCTTGGGACAGGGCCTTAATGAAAAACTGTTTTTT,CASSLGQGLNEKLFF
TRBJ1-1,TRBD1,.,TRBV5-1,TGCGCCAGCAGCCTCACAGGGGGAAACACTGAAGCTTTCTTT,CASSLTGGNTEAFF
TRBJ2-2,TRBD1,.,TRBV18,TGTGCCAGCTCACCACCGATGACAGGGGTCACCGGGGAGCTGTTTTTT,CASSPPMTGVTGELFF
TRBJ1-6,.,.,TRBV12-3/TRBV12-4,TGTGCCAGCAGTTTAGACAGAGATTCACCCCTCCACTTT,CASSLDRDSPLHF
TRBJ2-7,TRBD1,.,TRBV4-1,TGCGCCAGCAGCCAAGCTCCGGGGCAGGGGGAATACTTC,CASSQAPGQGEYF
TRBJ2-1,.,.,TRBV10-1,TGCGCCAGCAGTAACAGGGTCCATGAGCAGTTCTTC,CASSNRVHEQFF
TRBJ2-7,TRBD1,.,TRBV7-9,TGTGCCAGCAGCTCCCGGACAGGGGTCTACGAGCAGTACTTC,CASSSRTGVYEQYF
TRBJ2-7,.,.,TRBV2,TGTGCCAGCAAGGATAGGGGTTTTCTTTACGAGCAGTACTTC,CASKDRGFLYEQYF
TRBJ2-7,.,once,TRBV6-2/TRBV6-3,TGTGCCAGCAGTTACGAGGGCAGCCCTTCTAACTACGAGCAGTACTTC,CASSYEGSPSNYEQYF
TRBJ1-1,.,.,TRBV21-1,TGTGCCAGCAGCAAAGGGAACAGGGGTGGTGGGGATTGGGCTTTCTTT,CASSKGNRGGGDWAFF
TRBJ1-1,.,few,TRBV6-5,TGTGCCAGCAGAAGGGAGAGGAACACTGAAGCTTTCTTT,CASRRERNTEAFF
TRBJ2-7,.,.,TRBV5-1,TGCGCCAGCAGGAAAGGGGACGAGCAGTACTTC,CASRKGDEQYF
TRBJ1-5,.,.,TRBV9,TGTGCCAGCAGCGTATCGACGGGGTTCAATCAGCCCCAGCATTTT,CASSVSTGFNQPQHF
TRBJ2-1,TRBD2,.,TRBV6-2/TRBV6-3,TGTGCCAGCAGTTACGGCTCTAGCGGGACACCTAATGAGCAGTTCTTC,CASSYGSSGTPNEQFF
TRBJ2-5,.,.,TRBV5-1,TGCGCCAGCAGCAAATCAGGGATGGGGTACCAAGAGACCCAGTACTTC,CASSKSGMGYQETQYF
TRBJ2-1,TRBD1,.,TRBV5-5,TGTGCCAGCCCGTTTCCCGACAGGGCTTACAATGAGCAGTTCTTC,CASPFPDRAYNEQFF
TRBJ1-2,.,.,TRBV9,TGTGCCAGCAGCGCAGGCGATAATCCCTACTATGGCTACACCTTC,CASSAGDNPYYGYTF
TRBJ2-2,.,.,TRBV7-3,TGTGCCAGCAGCTTAAGGAGGGCCGCGAACACCGGGGAGCTGTTTTTT,CASSLRRAANTGELFF
TRBJ1-2,.,.,TRBV7-8,TGTGCCAGCAGCCCAGGGCTGGGCACGGGTGGCTACACCTTC,CASSPGLGTGGYTF
TRBJ2-5,.,.,TRBV2,TGTGCCAGCAGTGAAAGTACATATCTGGAGACCCAGTACTTC,CASSESTYLETQYF
TRBJ2-1,TRBD2,.,TRBV3-1/TRBV3-2,TGTGCCAGCAGCCAAACCGGGACTAAGAATGAGCAGTTCTTC,CASSQTGTKNEQFF
TRBJ2-4,TRBD1,.,TRBV30,TGTGCCTGGAGTGTAGGGGGCGCATCCAAAAACATTCAGTACTTC,CAWSVGGASKNIQYF
TRBJ1-6,.,.,TRBV7-2,TGTGCCAGCAGCTTCGGGCAGGGGCTTTCACCCCTCCACTTT,CASSFGQGLSPLHF
TRBJ2-7,.,.,TRBV7-9,TGTGCCAGCAGCGTGGGGACAAAGAACTACGAGCAGTACTTC,CASSVGTKNYEQYF
TRBJ2-1,TRBD2,.,TRBV29-1,TGCAGCGGTGGAGGACTAGCGGGGGGAGGTGAGCAGTTCTTC,CSGGGLAGGGEQFF
TRBJ2-7,TRBD1,once,TRBV7-2,TGTGCCAGCAGCTTAATGACAGGGAGCTCCTACGAGCAGTACTTC,CASSLMTGSSYEQYF
TRBJ2-5,.,.,TRBV11-3,TGTGCCAGCAGCTTAGGCCTACCTCCACGGACCCAGTACTTC,CASSLGLPPRTQYF
TRBJ2-3,TRBD2,.,TRBV29-1,TGCAGCGATAGCGGGGGCACCCGCACAGATACGCAGTATTTT,CSDSGGTRTDTQYF
TRBJ1-1,.,.,TRBV7-9,TGTGCCAGCAGCCTGGGGGGGAGAGGAATTGTGAACACTGAAGCTTTCTTT,CASSLGGRGIVNTEAFF
TRBJ2-7,TRBD2,.,TRBV27,TGTGCCACTAAAGCGACTAGCGGGGGGTGGCAGTACTTC,CATKATSGGWQYF
TRBJ2-7,TRBD2,few,TRBV27,TGTGCCAGCAGTCCCCTAGCGGGGGTGCAGTACTTC,CASSPLAGVQYF
TRBJ2-7,.,.,TRBV9,TGTGCCAGCAGCGTAGGTAGTGATTCCTACGAGCAGTACTTC,CASSVGSDSYEQYF
TRBJ1-2,.,.,TRBV7-6,TGTGCCAGCAGCCTAGGGGAGGGCAATGGCTACACCTTC,CASSLGEGNGYTF
TRBJ2-7,TRBD1,.,TRBV28,TGTGCCAGCAGTTTGGGGACAGGGGGCTACGAGCAGTACTTC,CASSLGTGGYEQYF
TRBJ1-1,.,.,TRBV7-3,TGTGCCAGCAGCCCGGGGGGTAACACTGAAGCTTTCTTT,CASSPGGNTEAFF
TRBJ1-2,.,.,TRBV28,TGTGCCAGCAGTTACGACAGGAAAAATGGCTACACCTTC,CASSYDRKNGYTF
TRBJ1-2,.,.,TRBV4-2,TGTGCCAGCAGCCAAGAATCGATCAGGGGTTCCTATGGCTACACCTTC,CASSQESIRGSYGYTF
TRBJ2-2,.,.,TRBV27,TGTGCCAGCAGTTTTGGGCGCAACACCGGGGAGCTGTTTTTT,CASSFGRNTGELFF
TRBJ2-7,TRBD2,.,TRBV6-5,TGTGCCAGCAGTTACTCAACTAGCGGATACGAGCAGTACTTC,CASSYSTSGYEQYF